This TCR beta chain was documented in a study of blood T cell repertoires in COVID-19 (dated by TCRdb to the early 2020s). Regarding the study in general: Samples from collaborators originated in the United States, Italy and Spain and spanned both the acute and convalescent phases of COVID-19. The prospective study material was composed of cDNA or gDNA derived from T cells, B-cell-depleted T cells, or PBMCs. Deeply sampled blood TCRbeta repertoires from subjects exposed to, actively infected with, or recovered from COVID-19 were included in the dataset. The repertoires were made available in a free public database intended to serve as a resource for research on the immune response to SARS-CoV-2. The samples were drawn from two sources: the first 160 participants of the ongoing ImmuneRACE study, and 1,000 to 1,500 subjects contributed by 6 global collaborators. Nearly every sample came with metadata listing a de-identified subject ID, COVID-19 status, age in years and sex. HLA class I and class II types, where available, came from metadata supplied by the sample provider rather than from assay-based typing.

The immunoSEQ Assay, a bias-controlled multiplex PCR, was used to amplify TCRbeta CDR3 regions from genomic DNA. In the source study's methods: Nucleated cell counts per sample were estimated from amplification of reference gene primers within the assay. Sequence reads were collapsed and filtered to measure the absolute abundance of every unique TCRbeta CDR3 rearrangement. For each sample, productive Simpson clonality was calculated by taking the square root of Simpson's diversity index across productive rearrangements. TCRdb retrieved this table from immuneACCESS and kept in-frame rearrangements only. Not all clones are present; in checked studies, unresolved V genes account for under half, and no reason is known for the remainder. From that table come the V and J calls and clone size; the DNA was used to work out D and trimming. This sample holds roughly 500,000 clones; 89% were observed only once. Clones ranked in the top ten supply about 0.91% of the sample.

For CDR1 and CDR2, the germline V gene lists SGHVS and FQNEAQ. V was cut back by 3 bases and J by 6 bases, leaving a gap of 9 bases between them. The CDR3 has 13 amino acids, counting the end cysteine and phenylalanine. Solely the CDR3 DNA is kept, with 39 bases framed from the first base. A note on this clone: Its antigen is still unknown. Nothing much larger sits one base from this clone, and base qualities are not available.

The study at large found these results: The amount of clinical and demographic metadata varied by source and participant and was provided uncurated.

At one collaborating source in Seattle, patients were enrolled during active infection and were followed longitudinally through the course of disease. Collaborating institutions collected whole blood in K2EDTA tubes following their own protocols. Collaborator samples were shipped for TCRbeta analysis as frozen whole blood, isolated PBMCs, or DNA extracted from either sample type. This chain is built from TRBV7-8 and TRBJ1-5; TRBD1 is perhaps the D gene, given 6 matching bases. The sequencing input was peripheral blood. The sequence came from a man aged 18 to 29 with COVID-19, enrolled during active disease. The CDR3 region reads CASSLLGGQPQHF. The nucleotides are TGTGCCAGCAGCTTGTTAGGGGGTCAGCCCCAGCATTTT. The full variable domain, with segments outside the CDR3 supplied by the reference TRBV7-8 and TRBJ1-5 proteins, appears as GAGVSQSPRYKVAKRGQDVALRCDPISGHVSLFWYQQALGQGPEFLTYFQNEAQLDKSGLPSDRFFAERPEGSVSTLKIQRTQQEDSAVYLCASSLLGGQPQHFGDGTRLSIL.